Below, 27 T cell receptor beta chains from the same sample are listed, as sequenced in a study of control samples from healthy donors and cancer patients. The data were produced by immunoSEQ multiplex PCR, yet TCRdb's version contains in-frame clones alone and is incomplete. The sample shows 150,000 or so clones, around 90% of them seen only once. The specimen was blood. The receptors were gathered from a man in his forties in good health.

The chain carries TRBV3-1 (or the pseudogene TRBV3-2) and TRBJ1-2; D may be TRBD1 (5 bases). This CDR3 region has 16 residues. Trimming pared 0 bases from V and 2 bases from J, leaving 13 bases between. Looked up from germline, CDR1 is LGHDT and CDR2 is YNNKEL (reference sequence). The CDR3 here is CASSQEWQGRNYGYTF. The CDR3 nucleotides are TGTGCCAGCAGCCAAGAGTGGCAGGGAAGGAACTATGGCTACACCTTC.

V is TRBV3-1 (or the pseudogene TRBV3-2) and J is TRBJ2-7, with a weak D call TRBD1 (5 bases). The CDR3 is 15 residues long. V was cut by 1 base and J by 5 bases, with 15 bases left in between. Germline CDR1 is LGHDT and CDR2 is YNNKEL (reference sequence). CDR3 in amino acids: CASSQAPSGSHEQYF. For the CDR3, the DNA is TGTGCCAGCAGCCAAGCCCCATCAGGGTCCCACGAGCAGTACTTC.

The CDR3 loop reads CASSVAPDGEQYF. In nucleotides, the CDR3 is TGTGCCAGCAGCGTAGCTCCCGATGGCGAGCAGTACTTC. The chain employs TRBV9 and TRBJ2-7; unclear D gene. Trimming took off 0 bases at V and 6 bases at J, with 10 bases between the two ends. The germline V gene has CDR1 SGDLS and CDR2 YYNGEE. The CDR3 sequence is 13 residues long.

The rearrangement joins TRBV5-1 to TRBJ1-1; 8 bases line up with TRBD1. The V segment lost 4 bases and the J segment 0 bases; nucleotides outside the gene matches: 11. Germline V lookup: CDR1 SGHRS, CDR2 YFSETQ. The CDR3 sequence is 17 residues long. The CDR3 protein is CASSTGYRGALNTEAFF. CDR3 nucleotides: TGCGCCAGCAGCACCGGATACAGGGGGGCATTGAACACTGAAGCTTTCTTT.

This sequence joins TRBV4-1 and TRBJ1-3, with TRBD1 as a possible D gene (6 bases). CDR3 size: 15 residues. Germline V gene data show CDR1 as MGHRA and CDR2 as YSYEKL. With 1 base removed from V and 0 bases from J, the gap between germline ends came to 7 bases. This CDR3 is CASSQGTASGNTIYF. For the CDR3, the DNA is TGCGCCAGCAGCCAAGGGACAGCCTCTGGAAACACCATATATTTT.

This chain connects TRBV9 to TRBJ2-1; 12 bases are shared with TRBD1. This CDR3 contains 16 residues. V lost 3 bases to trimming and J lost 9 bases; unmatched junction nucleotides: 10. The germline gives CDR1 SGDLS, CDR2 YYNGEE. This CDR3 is CASSAQGGQGAGEQFF. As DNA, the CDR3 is TGTGCCAGCAGCGCCCAGGGGGGACAGGGGGCTGGTGAGCAGTTCTTC.

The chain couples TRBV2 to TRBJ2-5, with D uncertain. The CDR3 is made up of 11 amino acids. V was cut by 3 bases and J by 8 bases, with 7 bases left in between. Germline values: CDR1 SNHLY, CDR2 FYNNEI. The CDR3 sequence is CASSEHLTQYF. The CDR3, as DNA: TGTGCCAGCAGTGAGCACCTTACCCAGTACTTC.

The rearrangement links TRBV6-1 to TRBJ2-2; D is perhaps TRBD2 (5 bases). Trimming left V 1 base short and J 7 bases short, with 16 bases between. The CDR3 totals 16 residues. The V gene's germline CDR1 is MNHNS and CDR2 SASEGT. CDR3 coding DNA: TGTGCCAGCAGTGAAGGAATGGGAGCTCACGGCGGGGAGCTGTTTTTT. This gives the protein CASSEGMGAHGGELFF.

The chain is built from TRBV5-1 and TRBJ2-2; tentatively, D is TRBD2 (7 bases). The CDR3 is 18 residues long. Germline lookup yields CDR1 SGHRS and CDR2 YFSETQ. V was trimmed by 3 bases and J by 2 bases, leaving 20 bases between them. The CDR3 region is CASSSPRHREGNTGELFF. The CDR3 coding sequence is TGCGCCAGCAGCTCACCCCGCCACAGGGAGGGCAACACCGGGGAGCTGTTTTTT.

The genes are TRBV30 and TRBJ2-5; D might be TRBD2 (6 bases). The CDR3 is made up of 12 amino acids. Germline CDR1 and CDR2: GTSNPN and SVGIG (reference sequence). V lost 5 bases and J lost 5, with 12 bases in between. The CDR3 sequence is CAWGVGGETQYF. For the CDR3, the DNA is TGTGCCTGGGGGGTCGGAGGGGAGACCCAGTACTTC.

The CDR3 DNA is TGTGCCAGCAGCCCTAAGGGGAACACTGAAGCTTTCTTT. As protein: CASSPKGNTEAFF. This chain connects TRBV9 to TRBJ1-1; D ambiguous. Germline lookup yields CDR1 SGDLS and CDR2 YYNGEE. The CDR3 has 13 amino acids. V was pared by 4 bases and J by 1 base, with 8 bases between.

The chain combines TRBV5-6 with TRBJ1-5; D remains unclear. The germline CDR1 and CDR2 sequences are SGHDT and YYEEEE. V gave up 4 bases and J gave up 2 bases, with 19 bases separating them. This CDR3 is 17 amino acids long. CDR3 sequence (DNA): TGTGCCAGCAGCCGCCTGGCGGGCAGCCGGGGCAATCAGCCCCAGCATTTT. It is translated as CASSRLAGSRGNQPQHF.

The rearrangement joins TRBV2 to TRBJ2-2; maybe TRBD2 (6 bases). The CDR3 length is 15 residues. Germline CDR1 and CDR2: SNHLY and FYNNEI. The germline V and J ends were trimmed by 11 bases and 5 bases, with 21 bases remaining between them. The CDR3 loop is CAGREDHTGTGELFF. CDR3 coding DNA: TGTGCCGGTAGGGAGGACCATACTGGAACCGGGGAGCTGTTTTTT.

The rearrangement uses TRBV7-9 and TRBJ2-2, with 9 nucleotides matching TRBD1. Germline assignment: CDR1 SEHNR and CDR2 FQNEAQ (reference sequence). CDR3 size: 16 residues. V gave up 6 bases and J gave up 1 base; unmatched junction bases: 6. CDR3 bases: TGTGCCAGCAGGGCACGGACAGGGGTGAACACCGGGGAGCTGTTTTTT. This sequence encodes CASRARTGVNTGELFF.

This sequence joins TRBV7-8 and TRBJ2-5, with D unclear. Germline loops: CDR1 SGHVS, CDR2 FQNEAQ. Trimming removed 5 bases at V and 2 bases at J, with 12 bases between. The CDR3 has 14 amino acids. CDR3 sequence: CASSPRRSQETQYF. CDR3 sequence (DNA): TGTGCCAGCAGCCCCCGACGGTCTCAAGAGACCCAGTACTTC.

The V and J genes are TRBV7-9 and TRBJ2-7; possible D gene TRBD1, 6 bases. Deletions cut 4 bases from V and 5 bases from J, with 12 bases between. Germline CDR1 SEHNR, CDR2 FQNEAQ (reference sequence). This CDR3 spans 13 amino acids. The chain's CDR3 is CASSWERGNEQYF. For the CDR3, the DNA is TGTGCCAGCAGCTGGGAGAGGGGGAACGAGCAGTACTTC.

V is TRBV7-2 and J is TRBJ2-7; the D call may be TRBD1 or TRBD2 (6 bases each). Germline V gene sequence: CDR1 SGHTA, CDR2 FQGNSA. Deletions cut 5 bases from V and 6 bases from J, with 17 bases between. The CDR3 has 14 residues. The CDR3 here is CASSPPGGPGEQYF. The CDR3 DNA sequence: TGTGCCAGCAGCCCCCCCGGGGGCCCCGGCGAGCAGTACTTC.

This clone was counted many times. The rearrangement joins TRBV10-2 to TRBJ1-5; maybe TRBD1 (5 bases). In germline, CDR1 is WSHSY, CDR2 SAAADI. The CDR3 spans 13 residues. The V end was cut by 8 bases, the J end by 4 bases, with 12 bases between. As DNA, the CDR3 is TGCGCCAGCGGGTGGGACGGTAATCAGCCCCAGCATTTT. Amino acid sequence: CASGWDGNQPQHF.

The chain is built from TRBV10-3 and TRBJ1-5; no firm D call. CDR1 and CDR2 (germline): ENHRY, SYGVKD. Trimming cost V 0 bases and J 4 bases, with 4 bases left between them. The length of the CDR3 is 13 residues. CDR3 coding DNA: TGTGCCATCAGTGAGTCTAGGAATCAGCCCCAGCATTTT. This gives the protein CAISESRNQPQHF.

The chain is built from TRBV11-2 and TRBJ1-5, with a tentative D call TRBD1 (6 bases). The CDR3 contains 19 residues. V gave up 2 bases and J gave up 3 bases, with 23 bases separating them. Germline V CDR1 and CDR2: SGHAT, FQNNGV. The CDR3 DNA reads TGTGCCAGCAGCTTAAGGGGGGGAGGTAGACCGAGCCCCAATCAGCCCCAGCATTTT. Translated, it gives CASSLRGGGRPSPNQPQHF.

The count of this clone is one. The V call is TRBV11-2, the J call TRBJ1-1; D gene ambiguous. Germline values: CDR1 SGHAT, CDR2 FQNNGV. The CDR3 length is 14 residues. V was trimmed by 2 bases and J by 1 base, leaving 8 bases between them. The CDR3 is CASSLRRTNTEAFF. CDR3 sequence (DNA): TGTGCCAGCAGCTTACGACGGACGAACACTGAAGCTTTCTTT.

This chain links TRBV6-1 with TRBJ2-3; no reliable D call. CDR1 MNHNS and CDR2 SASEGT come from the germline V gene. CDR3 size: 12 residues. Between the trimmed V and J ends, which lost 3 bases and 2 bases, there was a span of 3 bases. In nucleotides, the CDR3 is TGTGCCAGCAGTGACAACACAGATACGCAGTATTTT. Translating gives CASSDNTDTQYF.

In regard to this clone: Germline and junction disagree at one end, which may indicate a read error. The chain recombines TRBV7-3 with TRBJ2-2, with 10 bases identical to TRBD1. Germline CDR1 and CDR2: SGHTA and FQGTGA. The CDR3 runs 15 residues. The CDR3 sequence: CASSQTGGGTEELFF. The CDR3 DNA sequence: TGTGCCAGCAGCCAGACAGGGGGCGGCACCGAGGAGCTGTTTTTT.

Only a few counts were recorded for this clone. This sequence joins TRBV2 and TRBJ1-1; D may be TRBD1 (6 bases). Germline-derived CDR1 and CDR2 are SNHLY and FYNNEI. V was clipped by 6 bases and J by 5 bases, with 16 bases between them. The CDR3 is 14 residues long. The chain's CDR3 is CASRGTGTGTEAFF. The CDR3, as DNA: TGTGCCAGCAGGGGAACAGGGACGGGGACTGAAGCTTTCTTT.

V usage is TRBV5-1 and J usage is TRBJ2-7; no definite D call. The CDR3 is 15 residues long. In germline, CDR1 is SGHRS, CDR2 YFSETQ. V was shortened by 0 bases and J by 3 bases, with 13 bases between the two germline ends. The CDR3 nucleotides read TGCGCCAGCAGCTTGGAATCCGCTGGGTACTACGAGCAGTACTTC. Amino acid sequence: CASSLESAGYYEQYF.

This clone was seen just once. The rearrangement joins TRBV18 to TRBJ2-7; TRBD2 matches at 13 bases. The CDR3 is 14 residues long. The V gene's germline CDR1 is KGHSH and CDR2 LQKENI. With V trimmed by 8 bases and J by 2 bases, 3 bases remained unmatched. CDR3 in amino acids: CASTTSGGAYEQYF. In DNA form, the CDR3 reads TGTGCCAGCACCACTAGCGGGGGGGCCTACGAGCAGTACTTC.

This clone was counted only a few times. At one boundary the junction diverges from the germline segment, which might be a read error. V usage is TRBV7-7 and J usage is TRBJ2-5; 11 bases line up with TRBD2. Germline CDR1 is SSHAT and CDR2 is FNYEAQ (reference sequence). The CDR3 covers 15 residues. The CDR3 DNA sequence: TGTGCTAGCAGCCCTACTAGCGGGGGTGTGGGGACCCAGTACTTC. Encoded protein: CASSPTSGGVGTQYF.